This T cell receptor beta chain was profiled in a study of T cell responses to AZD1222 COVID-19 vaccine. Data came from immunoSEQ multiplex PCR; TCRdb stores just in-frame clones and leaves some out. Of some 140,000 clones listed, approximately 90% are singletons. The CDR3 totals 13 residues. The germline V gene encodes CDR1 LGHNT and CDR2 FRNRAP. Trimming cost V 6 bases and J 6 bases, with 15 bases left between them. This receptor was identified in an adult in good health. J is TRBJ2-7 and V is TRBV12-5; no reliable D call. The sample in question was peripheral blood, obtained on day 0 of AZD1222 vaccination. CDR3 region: CASGRSGLGEQYF. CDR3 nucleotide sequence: TGTGCTAGTGGCAGGAGTGGCCTCGGCGAGCAGTACTTC.